This paragraph covers one T cell receptor beta chain sequence. Its specificity is not known. This record belongs to a study of T cell repertoires in cytomegalovirus infection. Study information: It can be stated that public TCR beta signatures indicated CMV infection as well as a matching HLA type.

The CDR3 has 11 amino acids. The germline V and J ends were trimmed by 5 bases and 4 bases, with 6 bases remaining between them. Germline V CDR1 and CDR2: SGHVS, FNYEAQ. The study, taken as a whole, reports: CMV-specific HLA-C-restricted TCR beta clonotypes dominated the ex vivo response. Cumulative frequency of public TCR beta families picked out carriers of CMV plus the relevant HLA.

TCRdb used MiXCR to reprocess the reads, holding one entry per CDR3 protein. The table includes around 430,000 distinct CDR3 sequences, approximately 42% detected once. This chain links TRBV7-6 with TRBJ2-7, with D unresolved. This TCR derives from a human donor in good health (CMV status not recorded). Some clones in this sample may be carry-over from other donors' samples. The specimen comprised cultured PBMCs, sampled from culture after CMV antigen stimulation. The DNA of the CDR3 is TGTGCCAGCAGCCACGAATACGAGCAGTACTTC. Its translation: CASSHEYEQYF.